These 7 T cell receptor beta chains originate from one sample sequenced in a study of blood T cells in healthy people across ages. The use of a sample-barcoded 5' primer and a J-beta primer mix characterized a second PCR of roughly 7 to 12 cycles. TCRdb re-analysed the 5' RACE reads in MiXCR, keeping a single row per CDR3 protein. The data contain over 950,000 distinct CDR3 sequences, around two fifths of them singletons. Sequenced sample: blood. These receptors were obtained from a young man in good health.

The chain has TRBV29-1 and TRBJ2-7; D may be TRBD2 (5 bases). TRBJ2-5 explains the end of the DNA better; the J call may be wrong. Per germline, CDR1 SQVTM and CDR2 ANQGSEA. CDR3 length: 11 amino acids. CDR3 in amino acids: CSVRTSGTQYF. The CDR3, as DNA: TGCAGCGTTAGGACTTCAGGGACCCAGTACTTC.

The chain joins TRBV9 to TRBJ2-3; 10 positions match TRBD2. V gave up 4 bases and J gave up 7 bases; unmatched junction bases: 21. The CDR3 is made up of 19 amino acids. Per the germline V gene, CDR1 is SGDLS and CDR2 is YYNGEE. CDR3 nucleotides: TGTGCCAGCAGCCCGAGAGATGGTAGCCTAGCGGGGGCGGCGCATACGCAGTATTTT. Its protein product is CASSPRDGSLAGAAHTQYF.

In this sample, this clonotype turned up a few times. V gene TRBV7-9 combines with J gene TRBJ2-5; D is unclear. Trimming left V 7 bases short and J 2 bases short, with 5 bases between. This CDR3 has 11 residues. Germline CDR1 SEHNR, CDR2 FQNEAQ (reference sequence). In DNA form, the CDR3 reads TGTGCCAGCAATCAACAAGAGACCCAGTACTTC. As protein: CASNQQETQYF.

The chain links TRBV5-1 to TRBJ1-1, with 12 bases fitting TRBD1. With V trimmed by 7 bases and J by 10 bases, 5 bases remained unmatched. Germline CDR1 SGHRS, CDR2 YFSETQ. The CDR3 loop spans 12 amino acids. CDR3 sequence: CASGTGGAGAFF. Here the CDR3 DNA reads TGCGCCAGCGGGACAGGGGGCGCCGGAGCTTTCTTT.

CDR3 in amino acids: CSARRTSGGARNEQYF. The CDR3 DNA reads as TGCAGTGCTCGCCGGACTAGCGGGGGGGCTAGGAATGAGCAGTACTTC. V and J are TRBV20-1 and TRBJ2-7, with 15 bases matching TRBD2. The CDR3 has 16 amino acids. Germline values: CDR1 DFQATT, CDR2 SNEGSKA (reference sequence). J gave up 7 bases and V 5 bases, and 12 bases lay outside the gene matches.

The CDR3 sequence: CASSHPIQGDTEAFF. The CDR3, as DNA: TGCGCCAGCAGCCACCCGATACAGGGGGACACTGAAGCTTTCTTT. The chain combines TRBV4-1 with TRBJ1-1; 8 bases are shared with TRBD1. V shed 3 bases and J 3 bases; nucleotides not matched to a gene: 6. The CDR3 runs 15 residues. Germline V lookup: CDR1 MGHRA, CDR2 YSYEKL.

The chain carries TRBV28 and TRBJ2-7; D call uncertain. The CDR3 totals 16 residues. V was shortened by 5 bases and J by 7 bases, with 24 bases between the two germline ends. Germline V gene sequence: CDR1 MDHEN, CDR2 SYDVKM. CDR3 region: CASSTVLGFVYNEQYF. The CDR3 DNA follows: TGTGCCAGCAGTACCGTCTTAGGGTTTGTCTACAATGAGCAGTACTTC.